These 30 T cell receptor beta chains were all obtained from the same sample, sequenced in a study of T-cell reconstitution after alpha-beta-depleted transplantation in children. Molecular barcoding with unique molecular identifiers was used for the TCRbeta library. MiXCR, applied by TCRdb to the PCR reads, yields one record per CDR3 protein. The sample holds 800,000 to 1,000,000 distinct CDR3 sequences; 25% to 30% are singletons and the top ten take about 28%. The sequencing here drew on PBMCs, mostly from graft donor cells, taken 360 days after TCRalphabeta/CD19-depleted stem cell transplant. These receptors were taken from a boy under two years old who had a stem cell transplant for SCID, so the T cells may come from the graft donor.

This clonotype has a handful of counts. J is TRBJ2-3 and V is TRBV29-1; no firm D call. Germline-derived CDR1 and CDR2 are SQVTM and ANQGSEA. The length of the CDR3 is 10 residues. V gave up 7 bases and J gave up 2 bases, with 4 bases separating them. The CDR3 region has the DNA TGCAGCGCTTTCACAGATACGCAGTATTTT. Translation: CSAFTDTQYF.

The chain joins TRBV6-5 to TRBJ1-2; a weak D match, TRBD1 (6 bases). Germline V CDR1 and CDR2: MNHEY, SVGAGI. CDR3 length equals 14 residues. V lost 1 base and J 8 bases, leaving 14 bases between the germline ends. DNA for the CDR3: TGTGCCAGCAGTTACTGGGGGACATCCAGCGGCTACACCTTC. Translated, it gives CASSYWGTSSGYTF.

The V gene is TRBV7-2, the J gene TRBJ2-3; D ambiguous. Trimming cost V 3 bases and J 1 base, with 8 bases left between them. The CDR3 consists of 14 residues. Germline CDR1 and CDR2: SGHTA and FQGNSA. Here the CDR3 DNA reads TGTGCCAGCAGCTTTAACCAGGGCACAGATACGCAGTATTTT. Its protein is CASSFNQGTDTQYF. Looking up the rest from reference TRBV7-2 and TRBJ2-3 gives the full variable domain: GAGVSQSPSNKVTEKGKDVELRCDPISGHTALYWYRQSLGQGLEFLIYFQGNSAPDKSGLPSDRFSAERTGGSVSTLTIQRTQQEDSAVYLCASSFNQGTDTQYFGPGTRLTVL.

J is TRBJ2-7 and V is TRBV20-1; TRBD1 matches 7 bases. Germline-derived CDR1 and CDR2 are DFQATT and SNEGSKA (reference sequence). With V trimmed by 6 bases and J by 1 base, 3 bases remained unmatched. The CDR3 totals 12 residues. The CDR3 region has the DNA TGCAGTGCCGCGGACAGGTCCTACGAGCAGTACTTC. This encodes CSAADRSYEQYF.

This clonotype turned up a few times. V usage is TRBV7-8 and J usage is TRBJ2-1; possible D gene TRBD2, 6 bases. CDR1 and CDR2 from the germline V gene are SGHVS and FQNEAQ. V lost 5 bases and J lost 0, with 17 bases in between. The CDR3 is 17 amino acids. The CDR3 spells CASSRITAGSSYNEQFF. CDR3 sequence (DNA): TGTGCCAGCAGCCGAATCACCGCGGGGAGCTCCTACAATGAGCAGTTCTTC.

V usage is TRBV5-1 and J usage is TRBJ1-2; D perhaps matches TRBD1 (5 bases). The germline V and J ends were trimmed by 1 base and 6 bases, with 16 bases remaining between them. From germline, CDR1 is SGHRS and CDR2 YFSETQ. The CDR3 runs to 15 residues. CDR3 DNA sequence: TGCGCCAGCAGCTTGACTCCCGACAGCCTCCATGGCTACACCTTC. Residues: CASSLTPDSLHGYTF.

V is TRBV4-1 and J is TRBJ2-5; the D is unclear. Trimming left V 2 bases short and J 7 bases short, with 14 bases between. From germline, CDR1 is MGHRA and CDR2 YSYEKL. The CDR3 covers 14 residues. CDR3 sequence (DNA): TGCGCCAGCAGCCAACCTGTGGGTAAGGGGACCCAGTACTTC. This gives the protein CASSQPVGKGTQYF.

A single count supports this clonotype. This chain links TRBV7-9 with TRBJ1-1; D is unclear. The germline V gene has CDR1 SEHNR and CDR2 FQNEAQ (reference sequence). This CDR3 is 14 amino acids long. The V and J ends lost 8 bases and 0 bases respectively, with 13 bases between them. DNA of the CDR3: TGTGCCAGCGTCGGACGTTTACTGAACACTGAAGCTTTCTTT. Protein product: CASVGRLLNTEAFF.

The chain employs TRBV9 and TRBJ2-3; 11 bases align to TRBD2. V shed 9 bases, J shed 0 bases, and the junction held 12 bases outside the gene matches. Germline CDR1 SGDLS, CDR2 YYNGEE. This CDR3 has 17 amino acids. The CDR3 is CANHGTSGLISTDTQYF. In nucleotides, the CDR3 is TGTGCCAATCACGGGACTAGCGGCCTAATAAGCACAGATACGCAGTATTTT. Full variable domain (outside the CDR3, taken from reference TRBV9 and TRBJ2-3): DSGVTQTPKHLITATGQRVTLRCSPRSGDLSVYWYQQSLDQGLQFLIQYYNGEERAKGNILERFSAQQFPDLHSELNLSSLELGDSALYFCANHGTSGLISTDTQYFGPGTRLTVL.

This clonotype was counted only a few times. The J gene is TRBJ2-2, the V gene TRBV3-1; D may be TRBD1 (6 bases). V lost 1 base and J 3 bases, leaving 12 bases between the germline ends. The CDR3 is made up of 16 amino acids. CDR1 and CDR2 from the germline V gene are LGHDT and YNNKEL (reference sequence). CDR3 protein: CASSQAPDSYTGELFF. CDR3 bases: TGTGCCAGCAGCCAAGCCCCGGACAGCTACACCGGGGAGCTGTTTTTT.

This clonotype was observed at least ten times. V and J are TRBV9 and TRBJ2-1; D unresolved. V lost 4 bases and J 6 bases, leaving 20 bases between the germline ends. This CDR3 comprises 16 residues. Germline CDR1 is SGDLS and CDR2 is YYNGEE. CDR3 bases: TGTGCCAGCAGCCCCCGACCTGATCCGGGCCTCAATGAGCAGTTCTTC. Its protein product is CASSPRPDPGLNEQFF.

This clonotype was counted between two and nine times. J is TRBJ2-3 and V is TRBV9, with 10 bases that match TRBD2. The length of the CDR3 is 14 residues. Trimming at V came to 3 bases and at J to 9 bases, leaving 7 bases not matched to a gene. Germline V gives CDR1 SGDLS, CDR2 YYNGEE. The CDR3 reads CASSALPGLATQYF. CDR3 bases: TGTGCCAGCAGCGCCCTACCGGGACTAGCGACGCAGTATTTT.

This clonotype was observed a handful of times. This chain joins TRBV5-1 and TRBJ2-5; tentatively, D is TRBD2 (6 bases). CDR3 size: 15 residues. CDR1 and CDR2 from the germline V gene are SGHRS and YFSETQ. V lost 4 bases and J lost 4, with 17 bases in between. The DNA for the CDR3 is TGCGCCAGCAGCCCGACTAGTGCGGGAAGAGAGACCCAGTACTTC. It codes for CASSPTSAGRETQYF.

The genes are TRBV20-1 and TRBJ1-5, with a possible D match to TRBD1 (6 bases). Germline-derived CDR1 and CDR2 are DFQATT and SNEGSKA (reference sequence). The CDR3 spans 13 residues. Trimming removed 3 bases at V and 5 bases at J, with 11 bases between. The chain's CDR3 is CSARGAPDQPQHF. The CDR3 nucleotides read TGCAGTGCTAGGGGGGCACCGGATCAGCCCCAGCATTTT.

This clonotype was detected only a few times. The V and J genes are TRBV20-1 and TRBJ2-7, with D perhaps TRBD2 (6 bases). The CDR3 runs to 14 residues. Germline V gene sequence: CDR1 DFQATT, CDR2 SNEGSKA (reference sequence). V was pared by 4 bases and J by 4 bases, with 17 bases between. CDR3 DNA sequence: TGCAGTGCTAACCGGGACTTTAATCCTTACGAGCAGTACTTC. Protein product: CSANRDFNPYEQYF.

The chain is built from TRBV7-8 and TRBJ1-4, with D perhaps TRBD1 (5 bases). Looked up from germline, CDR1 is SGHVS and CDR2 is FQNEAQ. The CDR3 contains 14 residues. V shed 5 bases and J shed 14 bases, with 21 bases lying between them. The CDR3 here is CASSPPRTPPRLFF. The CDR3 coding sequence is TGTGCCAGCAGCCCGCCAAGGACACCTCCGCGGCTGTTTTTT.

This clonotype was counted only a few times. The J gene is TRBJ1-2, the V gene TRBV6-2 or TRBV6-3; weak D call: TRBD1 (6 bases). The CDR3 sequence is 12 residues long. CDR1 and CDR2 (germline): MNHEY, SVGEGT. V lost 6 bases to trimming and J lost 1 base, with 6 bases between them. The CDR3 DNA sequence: TGTGCCAGCAGACAGGGTAACTATGGCTACACCTTC. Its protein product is CASRQGNYGYTF.

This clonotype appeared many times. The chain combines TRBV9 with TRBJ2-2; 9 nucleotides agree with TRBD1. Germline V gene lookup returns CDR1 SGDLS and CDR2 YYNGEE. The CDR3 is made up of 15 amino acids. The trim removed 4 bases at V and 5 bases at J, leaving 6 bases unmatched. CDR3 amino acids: CASSRRTGVTGELFF. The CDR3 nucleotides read TGTGCCAGCAGCCGAAGGACAGGGGTGACCGGGGAGCTGTTTTTT.

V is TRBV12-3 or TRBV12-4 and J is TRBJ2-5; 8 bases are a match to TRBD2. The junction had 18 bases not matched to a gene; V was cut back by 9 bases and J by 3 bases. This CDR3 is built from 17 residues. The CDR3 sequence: CASAVSRGAVTKETQYF. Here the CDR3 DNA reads TGTGCCAGTGCCGTTTCGCGGGGGGCCGTTACGAAAGAGACCCAGTACTTC.

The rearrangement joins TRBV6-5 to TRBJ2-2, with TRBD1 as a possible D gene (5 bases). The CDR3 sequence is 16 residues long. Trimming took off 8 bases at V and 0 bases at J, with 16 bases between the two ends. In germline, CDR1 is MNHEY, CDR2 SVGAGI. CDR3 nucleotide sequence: TGTGCCAGCCGATACGACAGTGCCGCGAACACCGGGGAGCTGTTTTTT. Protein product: CASRYDSAANTGELFF.

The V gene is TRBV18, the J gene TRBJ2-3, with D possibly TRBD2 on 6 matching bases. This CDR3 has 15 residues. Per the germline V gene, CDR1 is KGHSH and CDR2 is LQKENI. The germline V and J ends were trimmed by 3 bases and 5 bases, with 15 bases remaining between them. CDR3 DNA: TGTGCCAGCTCACCCCCGGGACTTCTGGGAGATACGCAGTATTTT. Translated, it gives CASSPPGLLGDTQYF.

CDR3 in DNA: TGTGCCAGCAGCTTAGCGAGTGCGGGGCTCTCCTACAATGAGCAGTTCTTC. Its translation is CASSLASAGLSYNEQFF. This rearrangement joins TRBV7-2 to TRBJ2-1; TRBD2 is a possible D gene (6 bases). Trimming shortened V by 0 bases and J by 0 bases, and 12 bases separated the two germline ends. The germline V gene has CDR1 SGHTA and CDR2 FQGNSA. The CDR3 is 17 residues long. The full variable domain, its missing parts supplied by reference TRBV7-2 and TRBJ2-1, is GAGVSQSPSNKVTEKGKDVELRCDPISGHTALYWYRQSLGQGLEFLIYFQGNSAPDKSGLPSDRFSAERTGGSVSTLTIQRTQQEDSAVYLCASSLASAGLSYNEQFFGPGTRLTVL.

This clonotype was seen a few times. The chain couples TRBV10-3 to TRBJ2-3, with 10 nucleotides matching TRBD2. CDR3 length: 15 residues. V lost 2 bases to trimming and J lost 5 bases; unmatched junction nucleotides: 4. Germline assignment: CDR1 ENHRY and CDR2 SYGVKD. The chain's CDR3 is CAISESGGAQDTQYF. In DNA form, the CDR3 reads TGTGCCATCAGTGAGAGCGGGGGGGCTCAAGATACGCAGTATTTT.

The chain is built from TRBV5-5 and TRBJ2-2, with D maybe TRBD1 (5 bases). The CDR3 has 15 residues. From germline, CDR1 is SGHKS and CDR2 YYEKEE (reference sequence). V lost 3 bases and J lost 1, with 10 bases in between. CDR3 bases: TGTGCCAGCAGCTGGCAAACAGGGAACACCGGGGAGCTGTTTTTT. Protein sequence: CASSWQTGNTGELFF. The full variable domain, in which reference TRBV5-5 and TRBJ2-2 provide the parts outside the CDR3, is DAGVTQSPTHLIKTRGQQVTLRCSPISGHKSVSWYQQVLGQGPQFIFQYYEKEERGRGNFPDRFSARQFPNYSSELNVNALLLGDSALYLCASSWQTGNTGELFFGEGSRLTVL.

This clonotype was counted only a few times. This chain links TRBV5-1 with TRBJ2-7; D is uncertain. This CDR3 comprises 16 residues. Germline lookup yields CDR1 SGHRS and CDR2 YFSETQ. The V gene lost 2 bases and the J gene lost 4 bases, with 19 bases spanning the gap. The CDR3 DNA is TGCGCCAGCAGCTTCGGCAGCCTATCGTCCAATTACGAGCAGTACTTC. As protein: CASSFGSLSSNYEQYF. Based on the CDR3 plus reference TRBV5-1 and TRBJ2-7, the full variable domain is KAGVTQTPRYLIKTRGQQVTLSCSPISGHRSVSWYQQTPGQGLQFLFEYFSETQRNKGNFPGRFSGRQFSNSRSEMNVSTLELGDSALYLCASSFGSLSSNYEQYFGPGTRLTVT.

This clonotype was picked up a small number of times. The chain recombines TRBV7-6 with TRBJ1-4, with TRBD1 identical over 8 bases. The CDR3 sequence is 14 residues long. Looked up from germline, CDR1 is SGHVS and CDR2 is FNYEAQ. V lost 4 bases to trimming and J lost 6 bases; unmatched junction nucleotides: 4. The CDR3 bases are TGTGCCAGCAGCTCCCGACAGGGGTATGAAAAACTGTTTTTT. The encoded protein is CASSSRQGYEKLFF. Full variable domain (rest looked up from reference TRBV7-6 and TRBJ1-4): GAGVSQSPRYKVTKRGQDVALRCDPISGHVSLYWYRQALGQGPEFLTYFNYEAQQDKSGLPNDRFSAERPEGSISTLTIQRTEQRDSAMYRCASSSRQGYEKLFFGSGTQLSVL.

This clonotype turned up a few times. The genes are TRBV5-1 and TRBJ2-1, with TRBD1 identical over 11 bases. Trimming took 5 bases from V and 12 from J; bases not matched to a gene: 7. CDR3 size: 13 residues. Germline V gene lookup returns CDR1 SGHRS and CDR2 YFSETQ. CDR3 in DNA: TGCGCCAGCAGGGGACAGGGGGGGTCAGTGCAGTTCTTC. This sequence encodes CASRGQGGSVQFF.

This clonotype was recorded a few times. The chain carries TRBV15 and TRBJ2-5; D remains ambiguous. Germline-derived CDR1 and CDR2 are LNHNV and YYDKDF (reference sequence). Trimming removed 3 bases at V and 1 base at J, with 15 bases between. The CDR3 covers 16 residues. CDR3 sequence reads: CATSRVRAAFQETQYF. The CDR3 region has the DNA TGTGCCACCAGCAGGGTCCGGGCCGCCTTCCAAGAGACCCAGTACTTC.

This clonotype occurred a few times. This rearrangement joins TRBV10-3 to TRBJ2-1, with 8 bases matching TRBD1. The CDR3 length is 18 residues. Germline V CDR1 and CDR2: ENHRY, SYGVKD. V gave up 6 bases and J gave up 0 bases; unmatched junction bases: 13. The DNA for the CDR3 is TGTGCCATCAGCCTGGTGGGAGGACAGGGAAGCTCCTACAATGAGCAGTTCTTC. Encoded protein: CAISLVGGQGSSYNEQFF.

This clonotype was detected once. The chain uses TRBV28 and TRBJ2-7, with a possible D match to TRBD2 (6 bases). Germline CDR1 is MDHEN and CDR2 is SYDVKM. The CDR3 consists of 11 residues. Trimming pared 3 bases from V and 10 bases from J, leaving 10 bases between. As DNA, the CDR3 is TGTGCCAGCAGTTTTACGGGGGTTCAGTACTTC. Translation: CASSFTGVQYF.